The 12 T cell receptor beta chains below come from one sample, sequenced in a study of vaccination and CD4 T cells after COVID-19. For these TCRs, the target antigens are not known. Cultured CD4+ T-cell DNA underwent Oncomine TCR Beta short-read sequencing. TCRdb processed the PCR reads anew with MiXCR; each CDR3 protein has one entry. The data show about 26,000 distinct CDR3 sequences, 40% to 55% seen once. Noted treatment: roughly nine-day PBMC culture with coronavirus spike peptide pools or control peptides (ViraFEST assay). Sequences were derived from CD4+ T cells from blood, cultured in vitro, sampled before SARS-CoV-2 vaccination. These TCRs come from a human donor who received a COVID-19 vaccine.

The chain links TRBV25-1 to TRBJ1-2; the D is unclear. The CDR3 is made up of 17 amino acids. Per germline, CDR1 MGHDK and CDR2 SYGVNS. The V end lost 1 base, the J end lost 0 bases, and 15 bases lay between the germline ends. CDR3 region: CASSEFGTAGANYGYTF. The CDR3 DNA follows: TGTGCCAGCAGTGAATTTGGCACGGCGGGTGCTAACTATGGCTACACCTTC.

There are a few counts of this clonotype. This sequence joins TRBV6-5 and TRBJ2-3, with D possibly being TRBD2 (6 bases). V gave up 4 bases and J gave up 5 bases, with 7 bases separating them. The germline gives CDR1 MNHEY, CDR2 SVGAGI. This CDR3 spans 12 amino acids. The CDR3 region is CASSWGGDTQYF. The CDR3 region has the DNA TGTGCCAGCAGTTGGGGAGGAGATACGCAGTATTTT.

The chain carries TRBV12-5 and TRBJ2-7, with 8 bases aligning to TRBD2. CDR3 size: 18 residues. The germline gives CDR1 LGHNT, CDR2 FRNRAP. V lost 1 base to trimming and J lost 5 bases; unmatched junction nucleotides: 16. The CDR3 DNA reads TGTGCTAGTGGTTTGGGACCACCGGGGGGGGCAGGGGTTGACGAGCAGTACTTC. Protein: CASGLGPPGGAGVDEQYF.

This rearrangement joins TRBV7-6 to TRBJ1-2; no definite D call. Trimming shortened V by 5 bases and J by 6 bases, and 19 bases separated the two germline ends. Looked up from germline, CDR1 is SGHVS and CDR2 is FNYEAQ. This CDR3 contains 15 residues. The CDR3: CASSPLYGRRDGYTF. CDR3 nucleotides: TGTGCCAGCAGCCCTCTCTACGGACGGAGGGATGGCTACACCTTC.

V is TRBV30 and J is TRBJ1-2, with 8 bases matching TRBD1. CDR1 and CDR2 from the germline V gene are GTSNPN and SVGIG (reference sequence). This CDR3 has 15 amino acids. The V gene end was trimmed by 3 bases and the J gene end by 5 bases; junction bases not matched to a gene: 11. The CDR3 is CAWSRGQGGEYGYTF. The CDR3, as DNA: TGTGCCTGGAGCCGTGGACAGGGCGGGGAGTATGGCTACACCTTC.

This clonotype has more than one count but fewer than ten. The chain combines TRBV6-1 with TRBJ1-5, with a tentative D call TRBD1 (6 bases). The CDR3 is made up of 14 amino acids. Germline V gene sequence: CDR1 MNHNS, CDR2 SASEGT. V was shortened by 6 bases and J by 2 bases, with 11 bases between the two germline ends. The CDR3 reads CASRDNRGNQPQHF. CDR3 DNA: TGTGCCAGCAGGGACAACAGGGGCAATCAGCCCCAGCATTTT.

This clonotype was seen only a few times. V usage is TRBV25-1 and J usage is TRBJ1-5; D ambiguous. This CDR3 is 12 amino acids long. The V gene's germline CDR1 is MGHDK and CDR2 SYGVNS. V was pared by 3 bases and J by 5 bases, with 5 bases between. The CDR3 sequence: CASSERDQPQHF. CDR3 coding DNA: TGTGCCAGCAGTGAGCGGGATCAGCCCCAGCATTTT. The variable domain in full, completed from reference TRBV25-1 and TRBJ1-5, reads EADIYQTPRYLVIGTGKKITLECSQTMGHDKMYWYQQDPGMELHLIHYSYGVNSTEKGDLSSESTVSRIRTEHFPLTLESARPSHTSQYLCASSERDQPQHFGDGTRLSIL.

This clonotype was counted a few times. This rearrangement joins TRBV6-2 or TRBV6-3 to TRBJ1-5; a weak D match, TRBD1 (5 bases). The CDR3 contains 16 residues. Germline values: CDR1 MNHEY, CDR2 SVGEGT. The V end lost 6 bases, the J end lost 4 bases, and 19 bases lay between the germline ends. The CDR3 protein is CASRHSLLGVNQPQHF. For the CDR3, the DNA is TGTGCCAGCAGACATAGCCTTTTGGGGGTTAATCAGCCCCAGCATTTT.

This clonotype has more than one count but fewer than ten. The CDR3 nucleotides are TGTGCCACCAGTGATGACGTCACAGGAAGGACAGATACGCAGTATTTT. Its translation: CATSDDVTGRTDTQYF. The V and J genes are TRBV24-1 and TRBJ2-3; D might be TRBD1 (5 bases). Trimming stripped 3 bases from V and 3 bases from J, with 15 bases between. The CDR3 has 16 residues. The germline V gene has CDR1 KGHDR and CDR2 SFDVKD.

The rearrangement joins TRBV7-2 to TRBJ1-6; D might be TRBD1 (5 bases). The CDR3 length is 14 residues. The germline V and J ends were trimmed by 2 bases and 7 bases, with 9 bases remaining between them. Germline CDR1 is SGHTA and CDR2 is FQGNSA. The CDR3 region has the DNA TGTGCCAGCAGCTTACCGGGACCCAATTCACCCCTCCACTTT. This encodes CASSLPGPNSPLHF.

V gene TRBV24-1 combines with J gene TRBJ1-2; D is undetermined. Per the germline V gene, CDR1 is KGHDR and CDR2 is SFDVKD. V was cut by 5 bases and J by 4 bases, with 7 bases left in between. The CDR3 is 12 amino acids. This CDR3 is CATSGSGYGYTF. CDR3 coding DNA: TGTGCCACCAGTGGGAGCGGCTATGGCTACACCTTC.

This clonotype has just a few counts. The rearrangement links TRBV7-9 to TRBJ1-1, with a weak D call TRBD1 (6 bases). The CDR3 length is 13 residues. V lost 7 bases and J 3 bases, leaving 12 bases between the germline ends. Germline V gives CDR1 SEHNR, CDR2 FQNEAQ (reference sequence). DNA for the CDR3: TGTGCCAGCAATCACAGGGAGCACACTGAAGCTTTCTTT. Translated: CASNHREHTEAFF.